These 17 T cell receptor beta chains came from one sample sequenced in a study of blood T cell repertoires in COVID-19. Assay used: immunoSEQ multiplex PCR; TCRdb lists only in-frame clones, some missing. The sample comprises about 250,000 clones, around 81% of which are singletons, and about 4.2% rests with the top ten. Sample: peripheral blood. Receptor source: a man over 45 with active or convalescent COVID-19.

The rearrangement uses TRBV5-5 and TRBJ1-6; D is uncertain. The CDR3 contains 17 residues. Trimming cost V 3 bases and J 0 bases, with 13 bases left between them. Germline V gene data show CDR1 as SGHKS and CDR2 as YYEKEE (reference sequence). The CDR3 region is CASSWGDRSSYNSPLHF. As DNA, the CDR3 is TGTGCCAGCAGCTGGGGAGACCGGAGCTCCTATAATTCACCCCTCCACTTT. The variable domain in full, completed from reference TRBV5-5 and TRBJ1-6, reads DAGVTQSPTHLIKTRGQQVTLRCSPISGHKSVSWYQQVLGQGPQFIFQYYEKEERGRGNFPDRFSARQFPNYSSELNVNALLLGDSALYLCASSWGDRSSYNSPLHFGNGTRLTVT.

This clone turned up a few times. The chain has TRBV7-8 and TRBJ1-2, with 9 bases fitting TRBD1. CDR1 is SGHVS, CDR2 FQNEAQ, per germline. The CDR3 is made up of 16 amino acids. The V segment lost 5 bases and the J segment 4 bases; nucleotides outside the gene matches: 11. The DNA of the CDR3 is TGTGCCAGCAGCCCCGTCTCGGGACAGGGAGGCTATGGCTACACCTTC. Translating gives CASSPVSGQGGYGYTF. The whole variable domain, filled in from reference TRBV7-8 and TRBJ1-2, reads GAGVSQSPRYKVAKRGQDVALRCDPISGHVSLFWYQQALGQGPEFLTYFQNEAQLDKSGLPSDRFFAERPEGSVSTLKIQRTQQEDSAVYLCASSPVSGQGGYGYTFGSGTRLTVV.

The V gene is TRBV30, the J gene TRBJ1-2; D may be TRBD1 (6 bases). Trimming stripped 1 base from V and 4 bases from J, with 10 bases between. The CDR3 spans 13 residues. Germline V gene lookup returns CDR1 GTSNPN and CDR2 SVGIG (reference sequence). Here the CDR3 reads CAWSGGGRYGYTF. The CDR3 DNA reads TGTGCCTGGAGTGGCGGGGGCCGCTATGGCTACACCTTC.

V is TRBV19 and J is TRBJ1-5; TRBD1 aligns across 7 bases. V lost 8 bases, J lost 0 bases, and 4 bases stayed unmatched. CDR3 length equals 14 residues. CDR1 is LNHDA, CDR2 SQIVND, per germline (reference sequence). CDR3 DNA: TGTGCCAGTGACAGGGTTTATAGCAATCAGCCCCAGCATTTT. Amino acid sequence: CASDRVYSNQPQHF.

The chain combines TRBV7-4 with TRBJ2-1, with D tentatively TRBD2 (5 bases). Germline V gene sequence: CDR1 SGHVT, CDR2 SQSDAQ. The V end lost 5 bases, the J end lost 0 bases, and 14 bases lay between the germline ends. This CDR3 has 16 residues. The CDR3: CASSRSKDYSYNEQFF. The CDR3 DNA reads TGTGCCAGCAGCCGATCAAAAGACTACTCCTACAATGAGCAGTTCTTC.

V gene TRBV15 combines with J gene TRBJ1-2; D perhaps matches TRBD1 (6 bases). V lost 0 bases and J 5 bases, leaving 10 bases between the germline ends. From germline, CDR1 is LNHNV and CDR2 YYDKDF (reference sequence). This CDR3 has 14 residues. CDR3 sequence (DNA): TGTGCCACCAGCAGAGATACAGGGCAATATGGCTACACCTTC. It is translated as CATSRDTGQYGYTF.

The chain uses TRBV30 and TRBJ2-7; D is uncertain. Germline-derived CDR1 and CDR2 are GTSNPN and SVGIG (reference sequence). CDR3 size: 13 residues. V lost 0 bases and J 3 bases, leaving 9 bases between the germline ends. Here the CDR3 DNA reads TGTGCCTGGAGTGTAACAGTAAACTACGAGCAGTACTTC. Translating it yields CAWSVTVNYEQYF.

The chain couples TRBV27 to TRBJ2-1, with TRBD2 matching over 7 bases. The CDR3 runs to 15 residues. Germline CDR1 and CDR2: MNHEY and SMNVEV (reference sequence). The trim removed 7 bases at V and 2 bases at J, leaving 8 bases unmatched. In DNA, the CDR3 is TGTGCCAGCAAGTCGATCCGGGGGGCCTACAATGAGCAGTTCTTC. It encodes CASKSIRGAYNEQFF.

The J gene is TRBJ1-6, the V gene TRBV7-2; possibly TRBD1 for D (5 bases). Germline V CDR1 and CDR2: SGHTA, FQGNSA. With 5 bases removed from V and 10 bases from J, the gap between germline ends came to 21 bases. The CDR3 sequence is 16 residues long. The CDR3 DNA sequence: TGTGCCAGCAGCCCGGCGGGACCAGCCACCAAGTCACCCCTCCACTTT. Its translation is CASSPAGPATKSPLHF.

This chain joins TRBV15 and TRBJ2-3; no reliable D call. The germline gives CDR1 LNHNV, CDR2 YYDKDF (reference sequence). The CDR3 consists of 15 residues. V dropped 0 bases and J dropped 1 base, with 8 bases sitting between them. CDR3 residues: CATSRDPGGTDTQYF. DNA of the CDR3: TGTGCCACCAGCAGAGATCCTGGAGGCACAGATACGCAGTATTTT.

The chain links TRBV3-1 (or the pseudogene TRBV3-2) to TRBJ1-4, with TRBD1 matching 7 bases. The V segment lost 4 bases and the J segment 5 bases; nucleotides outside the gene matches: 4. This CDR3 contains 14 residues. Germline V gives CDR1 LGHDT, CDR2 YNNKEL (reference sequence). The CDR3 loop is CASSLGTANEKLFF. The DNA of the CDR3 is TGTGCCAGCAGCCTCGGGACAGCCAATGAAAAACTGTTTTTT.

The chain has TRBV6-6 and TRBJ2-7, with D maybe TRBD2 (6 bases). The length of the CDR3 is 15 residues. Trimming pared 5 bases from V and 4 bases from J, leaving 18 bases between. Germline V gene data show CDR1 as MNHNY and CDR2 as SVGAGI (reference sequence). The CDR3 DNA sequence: TGTGCCAGCAGTGGCGCAGGGAGGTCCTCATACGAGCAGTACTTC. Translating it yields CASSGAGRSSYEQYF.

The CDR3 sequence: CAWSTGPRSYEQYF. CDR3 nucleotide sequence: TGTGCCTGGAGTACGGGTCCTCGCTCCTACGAGCAGTACTTC. V is TRBV30 and J is TRBJ2-7; no definite D call. Germline loops: CDR1 GTSNPN, CDR2 SVGIG (reference sequence). Trimming left V 2 bases short and J 0 bases short, with 11 bases between. The CDR3 runs 14 residues. Full variable domain (remainder filled in from reference TRBV30 and TRBJ2-7): SQTIHQWPATLVQPVGSPLSLECTVEGTSNPNLYWYRQAAGRGLQLLFYSVGIGQISSEVPQNLSASRPQDRQFILSSKKLLLSDSGFYLCAWSTGPRSYEQYFGPGTRLTVT.

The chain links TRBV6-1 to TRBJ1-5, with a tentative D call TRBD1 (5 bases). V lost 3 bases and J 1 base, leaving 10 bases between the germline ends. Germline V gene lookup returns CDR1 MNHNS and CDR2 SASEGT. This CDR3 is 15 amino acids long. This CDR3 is CASSEGGRSNQPQHF. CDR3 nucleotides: TGTGCCAGCAGTGAGGGGGGAAGGAGCAATCAGCCCCAGCATTTT.

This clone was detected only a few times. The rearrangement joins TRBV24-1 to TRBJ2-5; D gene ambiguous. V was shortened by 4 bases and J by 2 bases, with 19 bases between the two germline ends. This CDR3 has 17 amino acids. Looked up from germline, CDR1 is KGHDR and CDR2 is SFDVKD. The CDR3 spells CATSEYRTVLLQETQYF. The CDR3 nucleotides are TGTGCCACCAGTGAGTACCGAACAGTCCTACTTCAAGAGACCCAGTACTTC.

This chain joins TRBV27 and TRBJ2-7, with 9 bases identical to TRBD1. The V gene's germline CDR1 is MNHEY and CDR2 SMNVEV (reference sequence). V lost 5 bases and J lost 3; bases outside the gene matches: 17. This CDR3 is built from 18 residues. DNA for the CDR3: TGTGCCAGCAGTCCGCACGCCCGGACAGGGGTGCTGGGCTACGAGCAGTACTTC. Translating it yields CASSPHARTGVLGYEQYF.

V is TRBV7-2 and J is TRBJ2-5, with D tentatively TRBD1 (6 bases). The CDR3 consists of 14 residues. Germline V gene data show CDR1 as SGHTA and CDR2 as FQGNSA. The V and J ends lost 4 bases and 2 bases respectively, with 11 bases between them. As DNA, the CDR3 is TGTGCCAGCAGCTCTCTGACAGGACAAGAGACCCAGTACTTC. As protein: CASSSLTGQETQYF.